Listed here are 14 T cell receptor beta chains from one sample, sequenced in a study of cytomegalovirus exposure and HLA in healthy donors. The PCR had 60 Vbeta and 13 Jbeta primers. The data were produced by immunoSEQ multiplex PCR, yet TCRdb's version contains in-frame clones alone and is incomplete. The sample contains 75,000 to 90,000 clones, about 78% of which appear only once. The sample taken for sequencing was PBMCs. Every receptor here comes from a woman between 35 and 50 years old in good health and CMV-seropositive.

This clone was seen a single time. The gene calls are TRBV6-1 and TRBJ1-2; D is unresolved. Germline CDR1 reads MNHNS; CDR2 reads SASEGT. The V end lost 0 bases, the J end lost 8 bases, and 4 bases lay between the germline ends. The length of the CDR3 is 11 residues. CDR3 bases: TGTGCCAGCAGTGAAGCGCGGGGCTACACCTTC. Protein product: CASSEARGYTF.

The table lists this clone with a count of one. V and J are TRBV4-2 and TRBJ2-1, with D perhaps matching TRBD1 (6 bases). The CDR3 spans 15 residues. V gave up 4 bases and J gave up 4 bases, with 14 bases separating them. Looked up from germline, CDR1 is LGHNA and CDR2 is YNFKEQ. CDR3 amino acids: CASSLGGVEYNEQFF. The CDR3 DNA sequence: TGTGCCAGCAGCCTAGGGGGAGTGGAGTACAATGAGCAGTTCTTC.

The chain has TRBV20-1 and TRBJ1-2, with a weak D call TRBD1 (6 bases). The CDR3 contains 11 residues. V was clipped by 6 bases and J by 3 bases, with 8 bases between them. From germline, CDR1 is DFQATT and CDR2 SNEGSKA (reference sequence). The CDR3 sequence is CSAGGDYGYTF. The DNA for the CDR3 is TGCAGTGCAGGGGGGGACTATGGCTACACCTTC.

J is TRBJ1-2 and V is TRBV11-1; D remains unclear. This CDR3 region has 14 residues. Looked up from germline, CDR1 is SGHAT and CDR2 is FQDESV (reference sequence). Trimming removed 3 bases from V and 4 bases from J, with 12 bases in between. The chain's CDR3 is CASSFTESFYGYTF. The CDR3 nucleotides are TGTGCCAGCAGCTTCACAGAAAGCTTCTATGGCTACACCTTC.

This clone was recorded only once. This chain joins TRBV6-4 and TRBJ2-7, with 9 positions matching TRBD1. The CDR3 is 13 amino acids. CDR1 is MRHNA and CDR2 is SNTAGT in the germline V gene. V dropped 0 bases and J dropped 6; count of bases not matched to a gene: 0. The CDR3 sequence: CASSDSDRGEQYF. CDR3 sequence (DNA): TGTGCCAGCAGTGACTCGGACAGGGGCGAGCAGTACTTC.

This clone was detected only a few times. The chain combines TRBV7-9 with TRBJ2-2; D perhaps matches TRBD2 (5 bases). From germline, CDR1 is SEHNR and CDR2 FQNEAQ (reference sequence). V lost 6 bases, J lost 7 bases, and 15 bases lay in between. CDR3 length: 14 amino acids. CDR3 amino acids: CASSPLGVDGELFF. CDR3 bases: TGTGCCAGCAGTCCCCTCGGGGTCGACGGGGAGCTGTTTTTT.

This clone has more than one count but fewer than ten. The chain is built from TRBV6-6 and TRBJ1-4; D possibly corresponds to TRBD1 (5 bases). The V gene's germline CDR1 is MNHNY and CDR2 SVGAGI (reference sequence). V lost 0 bases and J 8 bases, leaving 13 bases between the germline ends. The CDR3 is 15 amino acids. The CDR3 is CASSYSRQGNEKLFF. The CDR3 DNA reads as TGTGCCAGCAGTTACTCTCGGCAGGGTAACGAAAAACTGTTTTTT.

This chain connects TRBV9 to TRBJ1-5; D gene uncertain. The CDR3 covers 15 residues. CDR1 and CDR2 from the germline V gene are SGDLS and YYNGEE. V gave up 0 bases and J gave up 3 bases, with 10 bases separating them. CDR3 coding DNA: TGTGCCAGCAGCGTAGGCGCCGGTCACAATCAGCCCCAGCATTTT. This encodes CASSVGAGHNQPQHF.

The chain joins TRBV4-2 to TRBJ1-1; TRBD1 matches 8 bases. Germline V lookup: CDR1 LGHNA, CDR2 YNFKEQ. This CDR3 is 17 amino acids long. Unmatched junction bases numbered 6, after V lost 0 bases and J lost 0 bases. CDR3 sequence reads: CASSQDLQGAMNTEAFF. The CDR3 nucleotides read TGTGCCAGCAGCCAAGATCTGCAGGGGGCTATGAACACTGAAGCTTTCTTT.

The chain recombines TRBV7-2 with TRBJ1-2; possible D gene TRBD1, 5 bases. The V gene's germline CDR1 is SGHTA and CDR2 FQGNSA. Trimming took off 5 bases at V and 0 bases at J, with 10 bases between the two ends. CDR3 length equals 14 residues. The DNA for the CDR3 is TGTGCCAGCAGCCCCCGGGGGGCTAACTATGGCTACACCTTC. Amino acid sequence: CASSPRGANYGYTF.

This chain uses TRBV10-3 with TRBJ2-4, with 7 bases lining up with TRBD1. After removal of 6 bases from V and 15 bases from J, the junction contained 11 bases not matched to a gene. The CDR3 has 12 amino acids. CDR1 is ENHRY, CDR2 SYGVKD, per germline. For the CDR3, the DNA is TGTGCCATCAGCTGGGACAGCCATCGTTTGTACTTC. Encoded protein: CAISWDSHRLYF.

This clone is termed medium-sized. V gene TRBV4-2 combines with J gene TRBJ1-1; 7 positions match TRBD1. CDR3 length: 16 residues. Germline V gene data show CDR1 as LGHNA and CDR2 as YNFKEQ. J gave up 4 bases and V 0 bases, and 8 bases lay outside the gene matches. The CDR3 is CASSQDLEGGGTEAFF. The CDR3 DNA reads TGTGCCAGCAGCCAAGATCTTGAAGGGGGCGGCACTGAAGCTTTCTTT.

CDR3 nucleotide sequence: TGTGCCAGTAGTAGGAACACAGGGATCTCCTACAATGAGCAGTTCTTC. It translates to CASSRNTGISYNEQFF. V usage is TRBV19 and J usage is TRBJ2-1, with D possibly being TRBD1 (6 bases). The length of the CDR3 is 16 residues. V was shortened by 4 bases and J by 0 bases, with 13 bases between the two germline ends. Germline CDR1 is LNHDA and CDR2 is SQIVND (reference sequence). Based on the CDR3 plus reference TRBV19 and TRBJ2-1, the full variable domain is DGGITQSPKYLFRKEGQNVTLSCEQNLNHDAMYWYRQDPGQGLRLIYYSQIVNDFQKGDIAEGYSVSREKKESFPLTVTSAQKNPTAFYLCASSRNTGISYNEQFFGPGTRLTVL.

Details on this clone: This CDR3 is also generated by other DNA sequences in the sample. The V and J genes are TRBV9 and TRBJ2-3; 10 nucleotides line up with TRBD2. This CDR3 spans 16 amino acids. Germline CDR1 is SGDLS and CDR2 is YYNGEE. Trimming cost V 2 bases and J 2 bases; bases outside gene matches: 5. The CDR3 DNA reads TGTGCCAGCAGCGTGGGGCTAGCGGGGGTCACAGATACGCAGTATTTT. Its translation is CASSVGLAGVTDTQYF.